The present T cell receptor (beta chain) was sequenced within a study of T cells in narcolepsy. Whole-study context: Patients with NT1 or NT2 and healthy control donors were enrolled. Regarding the study as a whole: Autoreactive HCRT-specific and TRIB2-specific clonotypes were marked in same-patient CSF-versus-blood CD4+ comparisons. Blood of same and different patients, but not healthy controls, reportedly held recurring autoreactive clonotypes.

CDR1 is SGHNT and CDR2 is YYREEE in the germline V gene (reference sequence). There are 16 residues in the CDR3. The junction had 7 bases not matched to a gene; V was cut back by 3 bases and J by 1 base. Note on this clone: Its antigen is unknown.

Produced via immunoSEQ multiplex PCR; TCRdb's table is partial and in-frame only. The sample comprises 27,000 or so clones, about 89% of which are singletons, and approximately 1% rests with the top ten. This receptor was taken from a human donor in good health. This rearrangement joins TRBV5-4 to TRBJ1-1; the match to TRBD1 covers 9 bases. Source material: memory (CD45RA-) CD4+ T cells from blood. DNA for the CDR3: TGTGCCAGCAGCTCTGGGGACAGGGCTGGGAACACTGAAGCTTTCTTT. It translates to CASSSGDRAGNTEAFF.